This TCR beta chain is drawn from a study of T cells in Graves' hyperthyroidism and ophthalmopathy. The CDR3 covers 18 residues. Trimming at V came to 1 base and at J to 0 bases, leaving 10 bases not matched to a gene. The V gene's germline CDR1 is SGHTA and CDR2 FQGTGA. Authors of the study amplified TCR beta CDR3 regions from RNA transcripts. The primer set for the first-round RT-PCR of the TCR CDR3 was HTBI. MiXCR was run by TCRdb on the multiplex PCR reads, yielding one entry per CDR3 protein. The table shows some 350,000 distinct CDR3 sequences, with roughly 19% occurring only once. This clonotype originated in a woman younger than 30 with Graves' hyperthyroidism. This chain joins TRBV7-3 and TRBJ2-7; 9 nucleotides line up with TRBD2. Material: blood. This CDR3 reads CASSLMFGLAGNSYEQYF. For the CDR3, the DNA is TGTGCCAGCAGCTTAATGTTCGGTCTAGCGGGAAACTCCTACGAGCAGTACTTC. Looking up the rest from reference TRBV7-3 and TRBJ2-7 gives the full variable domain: GAGVSQTPSNKVTEKGKYVELRCDPISGHTALYWYRQSLGQGPEFLIYFQGTGAADDSGLPNDRFFAVRPEGSVSTLKIQRTERGDSAVYLCASSLMFGLAGNSYEQYFGPGTRLTVT.